The 6 T cell receptor beta chains below all came from one sample that was sequenced in a study of cytomegalovirus exposure and HLA in healthy donors. The PCR was carried out with 60 Vbeta primers and 13 Jbeta primers. Repertoires were generated with immunoSEQ multiplex PCR, while TCRdb's copy carries only in-frame clones and drops some. The sample includes about 200,000 clones, approximately 83% seen only once; the top ten take 1.4%. The specimen was PBMCs. Receptors were obtained from a girl aged 10 to 17 in good health and CMV-seronegative.

The J gene is TRBJ1-2, the V gene TRBV7-9; TRBD1 aligns across 7 bases. CDR1 SEHNR and CDR2 FQNEAQ come from the germline V gene (reference sequence). V was clipped by 2 bases and J by 1 base; unmatched bases: 7. The CDR3 runs to 16 residues. The CDR3 is CASSLTGTAINYGYTF. The CDR3 DNA follows: TGTGCCAGCAGCTTAACCGGGACAGCAATTAACTATGGCTACACCTTC.

V is TRBV6-5 and J is TRBJ2-6; possible D gene TRBD1, 5 bases. This CDR3 spans 15 amino acids. The germline V and J ends were trimmed by 2 bases and 3 bases, with 8 bases remaining between them. Looked up from germline, CDR1 is MNHEY and CDR2 is SVGAGI. CDR3 coding DNA: TGTGCCAGCAGTTACGGGGCAGTTGGGGCCAACGTCCTGACTTTC. This codes for CASSYGAVGANVLTF.

The V gene is TRBV5-1, the J gene TRBJ1-1, with 10 bases fitting TRBD1. Germline CDR1 reads SGHRS; CDR2 reads YFSETQ. V dropped 5 bases and J dropped 3; count of bases not matched to a gene: 4. The CDR3 sequence is 14 residues long. The CDR3, as DNA: TGCGCCAGCAGACCCGGACAGGGGGACACTGAAGCTTTCTTT. It yields the protein CASRPGQGDTEAFF. The full variable domain, its missing parts supplied by reference TRBV5-1 and TRBJ1-1, is KAGVTQTPRYLIKTRGQQVTLSCSPISGHRSVSWYQQTPGQGLQFLFEYFSETQRNKGNFPGRFSGRQFSNSRSEMNVSTLELGDSALYLCASRPGQGDTEAFFGQGTRLTVV.

This chain connects TRBV7-3 to TRBJ2-3; 8 nucleotides line up with TRBD2. This CDR3 is 16 amino acids long. J lost 8 bases, V lost 2 bases, and 12 bases had no gene match. Germline V gives CDR1 SGHTA, CDR2 FQGTGA. CDR3 loop: CASSLGSMVAGGTQYF. DNA of the CDR3: TGTGCCAGCAGCTTAGGGTCTATGGTGGCGGGAGGTACGCAGTATTTT.

This clone was seen once. The CDR3 reads CASSPPTALSNYGYTF. The DNA of the CDR3 is TGTGCCAGCAGCCCCCCCACGGCACTAAGTAACTATGGCTACACCTTC. The rearrangement uses TRBV7-9 and TRBJ1-2, with D uncertain. Trimming cost V 5 bases and J 1 base, with 17 bases left between them. Germline V gene sequence: CDR1 SEHNR, CDR2 FQNEAQ (reference sequence). This CDR3 has 16 amino acids.

The rearrangement uses TRBV5-1 and TRBJ1-4; TRBD1 aligns across 8 bases. With V trimmed by 1 base and J by 5 bases, 4 bases remained unmatched. The CDR3 totals 15 residues. Germline values: CDR1 SGHRS, CDR2 YFSETQ. CDR3 loop: CASSLWTGRNEKLFF. CDR3 coding DNA: TGCGCCAGCAGCTTGTGGACAGGGAGGAATGAAAAACTGTTTTTT.